These T cell receptor beta chains were read from a single sample in a study of T cell responses to AZD1222 COVID-19 vaccine. The protocol was immunoSEQ multiplex PCR, while the TCRdb copy is restricted to in-frame clones and leaves out a portion. The sample gives roughly 180,000 clones, around 90% of which show up once; 1.5% to 2.5% is in the top ten. The sample consisted of peripheral blood, taken 28 days after the second AZD1222 dose. The receptors were gathered from an adult who received the AZD1222 COVID-19 vaccine. CDR3s leave out the opening cysteine and the closing phenylalanine or tryptophan. Not all rows give a size; the values are once, few, many and, for expanded clones, a class.

14 | once | TRBV5-3 | ARSFLGRPNTDTQY
11 | . | TRBV28 | ASSHPKVGEQY
12 | . | TRBV19 | ATTGAGGPREQF
15 | . | TRBV28 | ASRKGLAGGLNNEQF
13 | . | TRBV7-8 | ASSPPRNSAYEQY
11 | . | TRBV11-2 | ASSLGRGNEQF
10 | . | TRBV18 | ASYGEGNEQF
12 | . | TRBV5-4 | ASSHDQMGTEAF
14 | . | TRBV29-1 | SVGGDRGRGDYGYT
13 | . | TRBV5-1 | ASSLSRGGLYEQY
11 | . | TRBV9 | ASSVDSYNEQF
12 | . | TRBV12-5 | ASAWTSPIDTQY
14 | . | TRBV7-2 | ASSSGLGSGSYEQY